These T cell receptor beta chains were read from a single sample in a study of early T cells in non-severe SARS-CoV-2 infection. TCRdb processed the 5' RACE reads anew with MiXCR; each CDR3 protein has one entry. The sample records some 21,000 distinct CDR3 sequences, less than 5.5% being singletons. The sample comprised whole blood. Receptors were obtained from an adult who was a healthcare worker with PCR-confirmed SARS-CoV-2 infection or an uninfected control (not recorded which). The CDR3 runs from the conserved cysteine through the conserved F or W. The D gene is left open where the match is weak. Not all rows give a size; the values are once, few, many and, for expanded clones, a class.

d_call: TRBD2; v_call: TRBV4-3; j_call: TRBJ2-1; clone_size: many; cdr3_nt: TGCGCCAGCAGCCAAGACCTACCTACTAGCGGGAACTACAATGAGCAGTTCTTC; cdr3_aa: CASSQDLPTSGNYNEQFF
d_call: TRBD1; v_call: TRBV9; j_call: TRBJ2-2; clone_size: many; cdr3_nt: TGTGCCAGCAGCGTAGAATTCGGGACAGCCTCGAACACCGGGGAGCTGTTTTTT; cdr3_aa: CASSVEFGTASNTGELFF
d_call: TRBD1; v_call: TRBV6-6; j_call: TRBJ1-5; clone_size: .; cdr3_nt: TGTGCCAGCAGTTACATGGACAGGAATCAGCCCCAGCATTTT; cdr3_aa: CASSYMDRNQPQHF
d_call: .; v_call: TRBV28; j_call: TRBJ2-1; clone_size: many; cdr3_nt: TGTGCCAGCATCCCCTCTAGTTCCAATGAGCAGTTCTTC; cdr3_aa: CASIPSSSNEQFF
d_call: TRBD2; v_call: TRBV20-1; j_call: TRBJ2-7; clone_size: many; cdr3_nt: TGCAGTGCTAGCGGCGCGGGAGGAAGTTTGTACGAGCAGTACTTC; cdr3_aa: CSASGAGGSLYEQYF
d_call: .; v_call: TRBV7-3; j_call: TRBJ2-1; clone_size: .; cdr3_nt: TGTGCCAGCAGCTCCCAAGACCGGCGGTACAATGAGCAGTTCTTC; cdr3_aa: CASSSQDRRYNEQFF
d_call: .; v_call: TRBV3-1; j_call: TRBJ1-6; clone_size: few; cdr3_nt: TGTGCCAGCAGCCATGATCATTCACCCCTCCACTTT; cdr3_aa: CASSHDHSPLHF
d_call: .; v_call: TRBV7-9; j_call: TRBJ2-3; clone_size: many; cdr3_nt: TGTGCCAGCAGCTTAGCGACAAAGGATACGCAGTATTTT; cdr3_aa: CASSLATKDTQYF
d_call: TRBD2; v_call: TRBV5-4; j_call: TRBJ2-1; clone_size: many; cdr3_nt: TGTGCCAGCAGCGGTGGGACTAGCGGAAGCACCTACAATGAGCAGTTCTTC; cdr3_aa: CASSGGTSGSTYNEQFF
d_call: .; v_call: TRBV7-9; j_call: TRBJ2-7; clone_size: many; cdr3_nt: TGTGCCAGCAGACGACTTGACAGCTCCGAGCAGTACTTC; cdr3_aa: CASRRLDSSEQYF
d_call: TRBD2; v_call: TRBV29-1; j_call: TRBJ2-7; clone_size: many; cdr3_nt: TGCAGCGCCGGATCTGCGGGAGGGCCCTACGAGCAGTACTTC; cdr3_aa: CSAGSAGGPYEQYF
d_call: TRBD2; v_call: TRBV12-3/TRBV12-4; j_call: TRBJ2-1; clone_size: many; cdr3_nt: TGTGCCAGCAGCTCTTCTAGCGGGAGGGCCTTCAATGAGCAGTTCTTC; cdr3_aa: CASSSSSGRAFNEQFF
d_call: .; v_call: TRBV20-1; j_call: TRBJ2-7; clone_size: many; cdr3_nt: TGCAGTGCTTGGGCGCATTTTACAGAGAGCTCCTACGAGCAGTACTTC; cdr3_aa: CSAWAHFTESSYEQYF
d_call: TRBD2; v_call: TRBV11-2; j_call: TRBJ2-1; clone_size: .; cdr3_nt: TGTGCCAGCAGCTTTTTGCGGGAGAGCTCCTACAATGAGCAGTTCTTC; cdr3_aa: CASSFLRESSYNEQFF
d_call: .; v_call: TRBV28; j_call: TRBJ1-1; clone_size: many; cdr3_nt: TGTGCCAGCAGTTTAGACTCTTACACTGAAGCTTTCTTT; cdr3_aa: CASSLDSYTEAFF
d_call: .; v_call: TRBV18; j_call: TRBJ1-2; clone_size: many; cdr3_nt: TGTGCCAGCTCACCGAGTCAAGCAGATATGTCCAACTATGGCTACACCTTC; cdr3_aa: CASSPSQADMSNYGYTF
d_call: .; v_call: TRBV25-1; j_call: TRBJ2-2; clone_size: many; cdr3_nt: TGTGCCAGCAGTGACGTCAATACCGGGGAGCTGTTTTTT; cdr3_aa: CASSDVNTGELFF
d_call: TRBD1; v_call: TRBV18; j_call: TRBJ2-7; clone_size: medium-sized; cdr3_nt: TGTGCCAGCTCACCTCCCCTTGCGGGGACAGGTGCCTACGAGCAGTACTTC; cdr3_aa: CASSPPLAGTGAYEQYF
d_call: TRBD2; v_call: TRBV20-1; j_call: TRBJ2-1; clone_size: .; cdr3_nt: TGCAGTGCTAGAGTGGGGGACTACTACAATGAGCAGTTCTTC; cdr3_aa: CSARVGDYYNEQFF
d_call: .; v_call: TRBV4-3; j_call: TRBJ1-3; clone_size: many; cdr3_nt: TGCGCCAGCAGCCAGTCCCCGGGAAACACCATATATTTT; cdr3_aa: CASSQSPGNTIYF
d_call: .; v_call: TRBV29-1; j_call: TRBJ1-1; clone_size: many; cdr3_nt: TGCAGCGCCAGGGGACAACTGAACACTGAAGCTTTCTTT; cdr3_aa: CSARGQLNTEAFF
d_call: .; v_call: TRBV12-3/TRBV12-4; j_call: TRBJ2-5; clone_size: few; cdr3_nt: TGTGCCAGCAGTCCGGCGGGGGAGACCCAGTACTTC; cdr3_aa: CASSPAGETQYF
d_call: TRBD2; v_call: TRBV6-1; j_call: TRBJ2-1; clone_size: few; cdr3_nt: TGTGCCAGCAGACCCCAACTAGCGGGAGTAGGTAATGAGCAGTTCTTC; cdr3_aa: CASRPQLAGVGNEQFF
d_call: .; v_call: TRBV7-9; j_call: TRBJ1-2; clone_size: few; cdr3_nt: TGTGCCAGCAGCTCGGACAGTTCATATGGCTACACCTTC; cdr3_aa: CASSSDSSYGYTF
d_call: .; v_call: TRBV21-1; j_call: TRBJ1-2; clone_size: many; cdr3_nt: TGTGCCAGCAGCAAACTCCCTCAGCGGAGCTATGGCTACACCTTC; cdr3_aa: CASSKLPQRSYGYTF
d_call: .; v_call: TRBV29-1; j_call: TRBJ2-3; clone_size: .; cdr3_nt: TGCAGCGCCACGGACGGCACAGATACGCAGTATTTT; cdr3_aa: CSATDGTDTQYF
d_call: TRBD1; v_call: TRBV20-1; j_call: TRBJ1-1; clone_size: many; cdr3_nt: TGCAGTGCCGGGGGACAGCTTAACACTGAAGCTTTCTTT; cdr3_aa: CSAGGQLNTEAFF
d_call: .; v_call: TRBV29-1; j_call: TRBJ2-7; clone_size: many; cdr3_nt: TGCAGCGTTAGCCGGGACGGCTACGAGCAGTACTTC; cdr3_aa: CSVSRDGYEQYF
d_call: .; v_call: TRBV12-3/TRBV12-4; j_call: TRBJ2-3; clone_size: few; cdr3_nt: TGTGCCAGCAGTTTGCGTATGCCTACGCAGTATTTT; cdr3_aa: CASSLRMPTQYF
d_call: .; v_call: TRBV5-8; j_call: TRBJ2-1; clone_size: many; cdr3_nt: TGTGCCAGCAGCTTGGCAGGGGGGACATTCAATGAGCAGTTCTTC; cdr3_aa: CASSLAGGTFNEQFF
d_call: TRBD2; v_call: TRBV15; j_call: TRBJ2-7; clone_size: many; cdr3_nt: TGTGCCACCAGCAGAGCCGGGACTACCTACGAGCAGTACTTC; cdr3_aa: CATSRAGTTYEQYF
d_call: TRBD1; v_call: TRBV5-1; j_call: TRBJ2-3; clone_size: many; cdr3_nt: TGCGCCAGCAGCACAAGGGGGCTTGAAGATACGCAGTATTTT; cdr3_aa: CASSTRGLEDTQYF
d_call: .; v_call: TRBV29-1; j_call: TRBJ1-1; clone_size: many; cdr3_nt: TGCAGCGTGGACAGTCAAGGGATGAACACTGAAGCTTTCTTT; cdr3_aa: CSVDSQGMNTEAFF
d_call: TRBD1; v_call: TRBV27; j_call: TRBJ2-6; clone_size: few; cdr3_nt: TGTGCCAGCAGTTTCCAGGGGGCTGGGGCCAACGTCCTGACTTTC; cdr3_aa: CASSFQGAGANVLTF
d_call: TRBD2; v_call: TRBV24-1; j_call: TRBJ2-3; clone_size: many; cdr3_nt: TGTGCCACCAGTGATTTAAGGACTAGTCAGTCAGATACGCAGTATTTT; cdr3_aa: CATSDLRTSQSDTQYF
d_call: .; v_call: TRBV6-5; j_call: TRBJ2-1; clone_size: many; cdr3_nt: TGTGCCAGCAGGCGGAAGTCCTACAATGAGCAGTTCTTC; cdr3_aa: CASRRKSYNEQFF
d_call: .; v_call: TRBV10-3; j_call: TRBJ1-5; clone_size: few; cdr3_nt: TGTGCCATCAGTGAGTCGGCGGGAGGACAGCCCCAGCATTTT; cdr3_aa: CAISESAGGQPQHF
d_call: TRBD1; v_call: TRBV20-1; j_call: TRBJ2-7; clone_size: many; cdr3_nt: TGCAGTGCTAGAGTGATGGGACAGGGGGTTTCCTACGAGCAGTACTTC; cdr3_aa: CSARVMGQGVSYEQYF
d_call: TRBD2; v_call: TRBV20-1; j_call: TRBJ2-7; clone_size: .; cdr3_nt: TGCAGTGCTAGAGATCGTGAGACTAGCGTCCCCTACGAGCAGTACTTC; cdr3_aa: CSARDRETSVPYEQYF
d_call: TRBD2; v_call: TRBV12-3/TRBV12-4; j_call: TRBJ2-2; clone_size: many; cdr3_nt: TGTGCCAGCAGAAATAGCGGGAGGACCGGGGAGCTGTTTTTT; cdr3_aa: CASRNSGRTGELFF
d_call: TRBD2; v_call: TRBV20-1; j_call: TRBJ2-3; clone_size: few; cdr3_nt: TGCAGTGCTAGAGATTTAGCTAGCGGGGTTCGAGATACGCAGTATTTT; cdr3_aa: CSARDLASGVRDTQYF
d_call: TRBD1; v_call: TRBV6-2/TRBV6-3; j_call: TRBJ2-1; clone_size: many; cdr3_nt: TGTGCCAGCACTCACAGAGGACAACAGGGGTACAATGAGCAGTTCTTC; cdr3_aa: CASTHRGQQGYNEQFF
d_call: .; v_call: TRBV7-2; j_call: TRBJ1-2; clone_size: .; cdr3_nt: TGTGCCGACCGAGAGACTGCCTACTATGGCTACACCTTC; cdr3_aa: CADRETAYYGYTF
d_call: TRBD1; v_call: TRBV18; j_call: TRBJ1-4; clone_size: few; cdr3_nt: TGTGCCAGCTCACATTCACAGGGGGCCGGGGAAAAACTGTTTTTT; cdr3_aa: CASSHSQGAGEKLFF
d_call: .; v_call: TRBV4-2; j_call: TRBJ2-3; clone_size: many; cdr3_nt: TGTGCCAGCAGCCAAGAGCCAAGCACAGATACGCAGTATTTT; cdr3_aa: CASSQEPSTDTQYF
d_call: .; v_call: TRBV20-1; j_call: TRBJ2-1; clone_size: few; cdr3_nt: TGCAGTGCTAGGGTCCTTGGGGGCTCCTACAATGAGCAGTTCTTC; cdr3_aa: CSARVLGGSYNEQFF